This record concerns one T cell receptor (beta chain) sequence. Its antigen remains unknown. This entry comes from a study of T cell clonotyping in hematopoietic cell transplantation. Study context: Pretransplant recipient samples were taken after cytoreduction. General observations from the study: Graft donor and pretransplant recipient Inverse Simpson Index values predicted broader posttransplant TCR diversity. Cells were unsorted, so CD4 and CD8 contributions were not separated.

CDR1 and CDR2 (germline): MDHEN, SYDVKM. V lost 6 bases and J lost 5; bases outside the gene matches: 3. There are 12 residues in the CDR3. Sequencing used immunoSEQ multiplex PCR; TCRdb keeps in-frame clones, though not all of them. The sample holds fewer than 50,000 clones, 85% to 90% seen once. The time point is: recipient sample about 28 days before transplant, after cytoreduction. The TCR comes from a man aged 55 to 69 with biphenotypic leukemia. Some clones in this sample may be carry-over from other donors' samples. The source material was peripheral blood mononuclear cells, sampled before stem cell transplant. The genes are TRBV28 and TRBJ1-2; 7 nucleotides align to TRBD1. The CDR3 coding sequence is TGTGCCAGCAGGTCAGGGGGGTATGGCTACACCTTC. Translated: CASRSGGYGYTF.